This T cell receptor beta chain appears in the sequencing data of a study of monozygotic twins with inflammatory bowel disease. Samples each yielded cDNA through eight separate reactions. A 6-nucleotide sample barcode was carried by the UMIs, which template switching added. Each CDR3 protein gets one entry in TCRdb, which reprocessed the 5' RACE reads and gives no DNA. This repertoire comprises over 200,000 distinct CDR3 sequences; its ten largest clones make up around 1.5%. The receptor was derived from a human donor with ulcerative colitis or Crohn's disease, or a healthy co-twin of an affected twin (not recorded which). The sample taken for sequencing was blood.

The CDR3 loop reads CASSFGPNSPLHF. The chain has TRBV7-2 and TRBJ1-6. Germline CDR1 reads SGHTA; CDR2 reads FQGNSA. The CDR3 has 13 amino acids.